The 10 T cell receptor beta chains given below trace back to one sample, sequenced in a study of siplizumab effects on memory and regulatory T cells. The repertoire was sequenced with immunoSEQ multiplex PCR; TCRdb's copy has only in-frame clones and lacks some. This table holds approximately 100,000 clones, over 85% found once. Sequencing was performed on Tregs sorted from blood. The receptor source for this set is a human donor in good health.

The CDR3 here is CAWSRGAPLHF. The DNA of the CDR3 is TGTGCCTGGTCGCGGGGGGCACCCCTCCACTTT. The chain links TRBV30 to TRBJ1-6, with D tentatively TRBD1 (5 bases). V lost 5 bases to trimming and J lost 11 bases, with 10 bases between them. The germline V gene has CDR1 GTSNPN and CDR2 SVGIG (reference sequence). The CDR3 is made up of 11 amino acids.

With respect to this clone: The junction shows a germline mismatch at one end, possibly a read error. The chain couples TRBV2 to TRBJ2-7; 11 bases fit TRBD1. CDR3 length: 11 amino acids. The germline V gene encodes CDR1 SNHLY and CDR2 FYNNEI. CDR3 sequence: CASRRDRGYHF. The CDR3 coding sequence is TGTGCCAGCAGGAGGGACAGGGGGTACCATTTC. Full variable domain (missing parts from reference TRBV2 and TRBJ2-7): EPEVTQTPSHQVTQMGQEVILRCVPISNHLYFYWYRQILGQKVEFLVSFYNNEISEKSEIFDDQFSVERPDGSNFTLKIRSTKLEDSAMYFCASRRDRGYHFGPGTRLTVT.

The chain links TRBV11-3 to TRBJ1-3; D unclear. The CDR3 loop spans 14 amino acids. V was pared by 3 bases and J by 1 base, with 7 bases between. Germline V gene data show CDR1 as SGHNT and CDR2 as YENEEA. The CDR3 here is CASSFGDSGNTIYF. The DNA of the CDR3 is TGTGCCAGCAGCTTTGGGGATTCTGGAAACACCATATATTTT.

The chain joins TRBV5-4 to TRBJ1-2; D unresolved. The CDR3 is 13 residues long. Trimming cost V 4 bases and J 3 bases, with 10 bases left between them. From germline, CDR1 is SGHNT and CDR2 YYREEE (reference sequence). DNA for the CDR3: TGTGCCAGCAGCCCTACGGTAGACTATGGCTACACCTTC. It codes for CASSPTVDYGYTF.

The CDR3 nucleotides read TGTGCCAGCAGTTACTCAGCCGGAACTTCCTACGAGCAGTACTTC. It codes for CASSYSAGTSYEQYF. The chain couples TRBV6-6 to TRBJ2-7; D is unclear. CDR3 length: 15 residues. The V gene lost 0 bases and the J gene lost 1 base, with 10 bases spanning the gap. CDR1 is MNHNY and CDR2 is SVGAGI in the germline V gene (reference sequence).

The chain recombines TRBV19 with TRBJ2-1; 9 bases agree with TRBD2. CDR1 and CDR2 from the germline V gene are LNHDA and SQIVND (reference sequence). This CDR3 has 13 amino acids. V shed 4 bases, J shed 8 bases, and the junction held 3 bases outside the gene matches. CDR3 DNA sequence: TGTGCCAGTAGTACGGGACTAGCCGATGAGCAGTTCTTC. Its protein is CASSTGLADEQFF.

This chain connects TRBV6-1 to TRBJ1-3; no clear D. Germline V CDR1 and CDR2: MNHNS, SASEGT. Trimming pared 1 base from V and 4 bases from J, leaving 11 bases between. The length of the CDR3 is 15 residues. The CDR3 here is CASSEGYTGGNTIYF. The CDR3 DNA sequence: TGTGCCAGCAGTGAAGGGTACACTGGGGGAAACACCATATATTTT.

V and J are TRBV18 and TRBJ1-5, with 12 bases that match TRBD1. The CDR3 has 16 amino acids. V gave up 3 bases and J gave up 5 bases; unmatched junction bases: 5. CDR1 and CDR2 (germline): KGHSH, LQKENI. CDR3 coding DNA: TGTGCCAGCTCACCGATAGGGACAGGGGGCGATCAGCCCCAGCATTTT. This codes for CASSPIGTGGDQPQHF. Together with reference TRBV18 and TRBJ1-5, the CDR3 gives the full variable domain: NAGVMQNPRHLVRRRGQEARLRCSPMKGHSHVYWYRQLPEEGLKFMVYLQKENIIDESGMPKERFSAEFPKEGPSILRIQQVVRGDSAAYFCASSPIGTGGDQPQHFGDGTRLSIL.

This clone came up a few times. The chain links TRBV30 to TRBJ1-5, with TRBD1 matching over 10 bases. The length of the CDR3 is 17 residues. Germline V lookup: CDR1 GTSNPN, CDR2 SVGIG (reference sequence). J gave up 2 bases and V 2 bases, and 9 bases lay outside the gene matches. The CDR3 spells CAWSLGTGVLGNQPQHF. The CDR3 nucleotides read TGTGCCTGGAGTCTAGGGACAGGGGTTTTAGGCAATCAGCCCCAGCATTTT.

The V call is TRBV5-1, the J call TRBJ2-3; tentative D call: TRBD1 (6 bases). The V end lost 2 bases, the J end lost 0 bases, and 10 bases lay between the germline ends. Germline CDR1 SGHRS, CDR2 YFSETQ. The CDR3 is 15 amino acids. The CDR3: CASSFQQGSTDTQYF. The CDR3 DNA sequence: TGCGCCAGCAGCTTCCAACAGGGAAGCACAGATACGCAGTATTTT. Looking up the rest from reference TRBV5-1 and TRBJ2-3 gives the full variable domain: KAGVTQTPRYLIKTRGQQVTLSCSPISGHRSVSWYQQTPGQGLQFLFEYFSETQRNKGNFPGRFSGRQFSNSRSEMNVSTLELGDSALYLCASSFQQGSTDTQYFGPGTRLTVL.